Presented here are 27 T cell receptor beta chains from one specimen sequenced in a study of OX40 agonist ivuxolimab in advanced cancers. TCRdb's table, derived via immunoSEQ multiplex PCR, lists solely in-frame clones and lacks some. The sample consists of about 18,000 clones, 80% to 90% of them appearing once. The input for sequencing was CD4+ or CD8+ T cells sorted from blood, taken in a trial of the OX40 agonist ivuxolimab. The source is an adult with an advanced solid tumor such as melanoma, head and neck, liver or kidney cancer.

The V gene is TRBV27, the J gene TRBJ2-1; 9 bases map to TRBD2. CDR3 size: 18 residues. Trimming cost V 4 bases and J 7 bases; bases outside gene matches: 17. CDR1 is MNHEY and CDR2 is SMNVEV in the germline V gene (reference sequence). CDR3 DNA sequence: TGTGCCAGCAGTTACCAAGGACTAGCGCTCCACCCGGGGAATGAGCAGTTCTTC. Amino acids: CASSYQGLALHPGNEQFF.

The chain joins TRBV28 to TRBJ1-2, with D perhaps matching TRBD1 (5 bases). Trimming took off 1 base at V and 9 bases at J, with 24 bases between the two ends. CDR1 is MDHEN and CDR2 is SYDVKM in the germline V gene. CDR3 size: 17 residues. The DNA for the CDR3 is TGTGCCAGCAGTTTATTGCGCCCTGGGGTGGCAGGGAGGAGCTACACCTTC. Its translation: CASSLLRPGVAGRSYTF.

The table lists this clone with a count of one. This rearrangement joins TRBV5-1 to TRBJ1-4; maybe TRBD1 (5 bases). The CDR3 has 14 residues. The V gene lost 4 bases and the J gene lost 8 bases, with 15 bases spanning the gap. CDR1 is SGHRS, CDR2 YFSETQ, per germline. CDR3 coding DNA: TGCGCCAGCAGCCACGAAGGGGAGGGAGAAAAACTGTTTTTT. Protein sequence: CASSHEGEGEKLFF.

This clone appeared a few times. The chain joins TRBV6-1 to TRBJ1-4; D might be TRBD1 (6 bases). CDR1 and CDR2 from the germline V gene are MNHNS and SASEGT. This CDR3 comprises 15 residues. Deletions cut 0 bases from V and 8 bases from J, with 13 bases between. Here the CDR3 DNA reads TGTGCCAGCAGTGAAGCCGCAGGGGAAGGCGAAAAACTGTTTTTT. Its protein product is CASSEAAGEGEKLFF.

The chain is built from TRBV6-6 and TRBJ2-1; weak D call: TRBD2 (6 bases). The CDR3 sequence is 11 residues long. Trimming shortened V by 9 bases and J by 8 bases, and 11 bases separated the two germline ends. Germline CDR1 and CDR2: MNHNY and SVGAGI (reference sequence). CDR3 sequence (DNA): TGTGCCAGTGAAGGAGGGTATGAGCAGTTCTTC. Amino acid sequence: CASEGGYEQFF.

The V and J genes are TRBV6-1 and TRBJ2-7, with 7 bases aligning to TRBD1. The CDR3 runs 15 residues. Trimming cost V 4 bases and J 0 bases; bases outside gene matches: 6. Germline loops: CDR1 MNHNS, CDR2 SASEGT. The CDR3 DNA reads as TGTGCCAGCAGTGTCCCACAGGGGTACTCCTACGAGCAGTACTTC. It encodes CASSVPQGYSYEQYF.

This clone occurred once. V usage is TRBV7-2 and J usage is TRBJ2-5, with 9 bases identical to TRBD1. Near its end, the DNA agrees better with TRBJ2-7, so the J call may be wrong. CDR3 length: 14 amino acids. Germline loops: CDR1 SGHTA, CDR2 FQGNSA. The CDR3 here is CASSWGQGPYEQYF. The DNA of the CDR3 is TGTGCCAGCAGCTGGGGACAGGGACCCTACGAGCAGTACTTC.

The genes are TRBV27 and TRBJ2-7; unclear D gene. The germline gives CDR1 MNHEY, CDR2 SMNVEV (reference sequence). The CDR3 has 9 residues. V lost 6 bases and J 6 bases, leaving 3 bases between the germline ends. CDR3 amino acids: CASSREQYF. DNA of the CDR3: TGTGCCAGCAGCCGCGAGCAGTACTTC.

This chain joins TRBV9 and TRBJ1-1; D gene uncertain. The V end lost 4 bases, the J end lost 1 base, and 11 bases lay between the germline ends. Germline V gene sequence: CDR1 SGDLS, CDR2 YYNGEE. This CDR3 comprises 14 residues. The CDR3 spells CASSPLAPNTEAFF. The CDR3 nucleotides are TGTGCCAGCAGCCCCTTGGCCCCGAACACTGAAGCTTTCTTT.

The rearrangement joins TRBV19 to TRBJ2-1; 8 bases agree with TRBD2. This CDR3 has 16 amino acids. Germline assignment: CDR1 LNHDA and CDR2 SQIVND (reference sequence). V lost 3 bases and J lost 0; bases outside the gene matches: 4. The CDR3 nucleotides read TGTGCCAGTAGTATCTACGCGGGGGGCTCCTACAATGAGCAGTTCTTC. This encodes CASSIYAGGSYNEQFF.

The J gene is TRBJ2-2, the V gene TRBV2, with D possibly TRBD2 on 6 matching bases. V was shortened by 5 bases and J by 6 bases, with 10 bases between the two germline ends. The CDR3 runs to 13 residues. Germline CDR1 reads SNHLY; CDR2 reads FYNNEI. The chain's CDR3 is CASSFGSPGELFF. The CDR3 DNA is TGTGCCAGCAGTTTCGGGAGTCCCGGGGAGCTGTTTTTT.

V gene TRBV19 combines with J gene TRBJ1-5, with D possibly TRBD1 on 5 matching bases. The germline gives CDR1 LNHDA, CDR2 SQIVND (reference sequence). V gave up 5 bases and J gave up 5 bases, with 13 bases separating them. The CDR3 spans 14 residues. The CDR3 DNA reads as TGTGCCAGTAGTGGGGGTCAGAGACATCAGCCCCAGCATTTT. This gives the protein CASSGGQRHQPQHF.

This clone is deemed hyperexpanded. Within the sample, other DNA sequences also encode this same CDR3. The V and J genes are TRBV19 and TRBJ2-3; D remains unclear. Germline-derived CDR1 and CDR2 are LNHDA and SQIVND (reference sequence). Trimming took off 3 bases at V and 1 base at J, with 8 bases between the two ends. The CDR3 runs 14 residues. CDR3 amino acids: CASSILPGTDTQYF. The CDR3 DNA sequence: TGTGCCAGTAGTATTCTCCCGGGCACAGATACGCAGTATTTT.

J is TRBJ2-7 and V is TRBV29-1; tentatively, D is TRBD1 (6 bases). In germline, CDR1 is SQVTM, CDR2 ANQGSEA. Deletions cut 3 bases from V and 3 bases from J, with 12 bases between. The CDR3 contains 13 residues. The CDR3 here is CSVDQSDSYEQYF. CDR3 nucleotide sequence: TGCAGCGTTGATCAGTCGGACAGCTACGAGCAGTACTTC.

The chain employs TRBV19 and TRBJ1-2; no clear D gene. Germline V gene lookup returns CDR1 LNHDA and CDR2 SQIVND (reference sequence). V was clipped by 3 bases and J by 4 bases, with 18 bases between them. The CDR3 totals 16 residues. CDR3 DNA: TGTGCCAGTAGTATCCCGACTTCGGATGTGGGCTATGGCTACACCTTC. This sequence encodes CASSIPTSDVGYGYTF.

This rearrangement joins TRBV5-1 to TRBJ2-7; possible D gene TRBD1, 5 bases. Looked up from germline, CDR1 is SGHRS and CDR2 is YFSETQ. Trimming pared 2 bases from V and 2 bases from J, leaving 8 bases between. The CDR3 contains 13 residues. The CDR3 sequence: CASSFGQTYEQYF. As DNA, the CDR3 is TGCGCCAGCAGCTTTGGACAAACCTACGAGCAGTACTTC.

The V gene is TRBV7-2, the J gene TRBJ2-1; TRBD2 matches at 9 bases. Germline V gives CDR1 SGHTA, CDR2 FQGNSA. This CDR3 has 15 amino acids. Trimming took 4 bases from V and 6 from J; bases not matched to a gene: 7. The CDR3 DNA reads TGTGCCAGCAGCTCTGGGGGACTAGCTCTCAATGAGCAGTTCTTC. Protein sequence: CASSSGGLALNEQFF.

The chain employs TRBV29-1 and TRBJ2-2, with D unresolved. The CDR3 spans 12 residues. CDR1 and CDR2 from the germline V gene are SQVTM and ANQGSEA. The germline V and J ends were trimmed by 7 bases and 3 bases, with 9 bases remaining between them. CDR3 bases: TGCAGCGGCTACAAATACACCGGGGAGCTGTTTTTT. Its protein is CSGYKYTGELFF.

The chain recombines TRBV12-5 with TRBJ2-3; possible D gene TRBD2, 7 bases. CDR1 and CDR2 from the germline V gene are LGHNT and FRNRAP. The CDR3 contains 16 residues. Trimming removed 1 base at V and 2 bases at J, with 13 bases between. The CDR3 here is CASGLGEGTITDTQYF. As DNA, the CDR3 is TGTGCTAGTGGTTTGGGGGAGGGGACAATCACAGATACGCAGTATTTT. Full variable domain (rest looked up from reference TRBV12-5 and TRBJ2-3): DARVTQTPRHKVTEMGQEVTMRCQPILGHNTVFWYRQTMMQGLELLAYFRNRAPLDDSGMPKDRFSAEMPDATLATLKIQPSEPRDSAVYFCASGLGEGTITDTQYFGPGTRLTVL.

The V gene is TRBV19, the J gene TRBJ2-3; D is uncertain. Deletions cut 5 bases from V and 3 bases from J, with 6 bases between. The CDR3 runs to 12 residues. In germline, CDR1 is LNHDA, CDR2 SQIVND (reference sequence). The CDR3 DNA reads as TGTGCCAGTAGTCACGGTACAGATACGCAGTATTTT. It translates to CASSHGTDTQYF.

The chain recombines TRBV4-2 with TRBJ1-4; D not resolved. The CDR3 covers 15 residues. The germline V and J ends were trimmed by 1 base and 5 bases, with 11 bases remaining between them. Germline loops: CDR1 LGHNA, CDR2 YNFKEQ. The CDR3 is CASSQAETNNEKLFF. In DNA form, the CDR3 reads TGTGCCAGCAGCCAAGCCGAGACAAACAATGAAAAACTGTTTTTT.

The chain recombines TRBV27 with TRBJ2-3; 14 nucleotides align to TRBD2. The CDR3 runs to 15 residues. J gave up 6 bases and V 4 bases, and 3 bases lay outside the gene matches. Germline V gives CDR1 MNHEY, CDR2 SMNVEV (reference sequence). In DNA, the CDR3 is TGTGCCAGCAGTTCCCGGACTAGCGGGAGGGATACGCAGTATTTT. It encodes CASSSRTSGRDTQYF.

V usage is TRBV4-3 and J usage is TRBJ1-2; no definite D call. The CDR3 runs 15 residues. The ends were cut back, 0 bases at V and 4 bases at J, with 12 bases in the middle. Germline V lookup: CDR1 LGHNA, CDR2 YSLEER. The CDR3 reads CASSQEGNPLYGYTF. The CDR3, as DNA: TGCGCCAGCAGCCAAGAAGGAAATCCTCTCTATGGCTACACCTTC.

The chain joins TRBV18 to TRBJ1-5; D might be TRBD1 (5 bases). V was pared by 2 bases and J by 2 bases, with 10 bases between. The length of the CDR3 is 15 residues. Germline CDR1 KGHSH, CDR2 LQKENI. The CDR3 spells CASSPGASGNQPQHF. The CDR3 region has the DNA TGTGCCAGCTCACCAGGGGCAAGCGGCAATCAGCCCCAGCATTTT.

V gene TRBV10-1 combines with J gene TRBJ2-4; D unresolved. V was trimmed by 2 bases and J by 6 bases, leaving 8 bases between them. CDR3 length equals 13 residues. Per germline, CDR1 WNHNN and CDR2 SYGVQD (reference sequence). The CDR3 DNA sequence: TGCGCCAGCAGTGAGGGCAGCTTAAACATTCAGTACTTC. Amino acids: CASSEGSLNIQYF.

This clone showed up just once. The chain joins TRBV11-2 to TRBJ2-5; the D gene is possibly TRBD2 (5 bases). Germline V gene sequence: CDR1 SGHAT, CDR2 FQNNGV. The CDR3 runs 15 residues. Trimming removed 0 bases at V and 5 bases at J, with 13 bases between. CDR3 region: CASSLDFPEAETQYF. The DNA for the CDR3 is TGTGCCAGCAGCTTAGATTTTCCGGAGGCGGAGACCCAGTACTTC.

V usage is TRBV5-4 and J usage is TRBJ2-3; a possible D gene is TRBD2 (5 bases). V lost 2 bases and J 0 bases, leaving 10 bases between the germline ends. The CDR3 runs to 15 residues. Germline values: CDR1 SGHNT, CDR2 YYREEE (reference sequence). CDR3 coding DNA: TGTGCCAGCAGCTTCTGGACTCTAAGCACAGATACGCAGTATTTT. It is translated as CASSFWTLSTDTQYF.